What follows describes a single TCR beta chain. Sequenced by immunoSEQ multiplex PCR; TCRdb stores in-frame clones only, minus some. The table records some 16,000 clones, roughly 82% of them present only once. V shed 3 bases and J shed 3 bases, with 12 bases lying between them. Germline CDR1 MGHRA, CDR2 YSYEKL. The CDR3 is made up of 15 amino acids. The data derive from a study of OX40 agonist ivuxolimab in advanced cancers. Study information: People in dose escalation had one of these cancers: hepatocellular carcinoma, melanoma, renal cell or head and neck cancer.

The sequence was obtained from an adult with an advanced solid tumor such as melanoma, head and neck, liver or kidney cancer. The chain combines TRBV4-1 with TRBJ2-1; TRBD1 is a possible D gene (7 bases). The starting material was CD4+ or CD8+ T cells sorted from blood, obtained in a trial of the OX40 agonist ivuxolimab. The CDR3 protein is CASSQGQGGYNEQFF. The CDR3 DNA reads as TGCGCCAGCAGCCAGGGGCAGGGGGGCTACAATGAGCAGTTCTTC.